The clone carrying this TCR beta chain came up many times. This specimen belongs to a study of T-cell reconstitution after alpha-beta-depleted transplantation in children. Unique molecular identifiers were incorporated during preparation of the TCRbeta library. One entry per CDR3 protein results from TCRdb running MiXCR on the PCR reads. The sample lists some 530,000 distinct CDR3 sequences; under 15% were seen once. The V end lost 6 bases, the J end lost 1 base, and 9 bases lay between the germline ends. From germline, CDR1 is SNHLY and CDR2 FYNNEI. The CDR3 spans 13 residues. The sequencing here drew on PBMCs from the stem cell graft donor, taken from the stem cell graft. The TCR originated in a human donor who donated a stem cell graft to a child with combined immunodeficiency. The J gene is TRBJ2-5, the V gene TRBV2, with a possible D match to TRBD1 (5 bases). CDR3: CASSRDSQETQYF. CDR3 nucleotide sequence: TGTGCCAGCAGCAGAGACAGCCAAGAGACCCAGTACTTC.